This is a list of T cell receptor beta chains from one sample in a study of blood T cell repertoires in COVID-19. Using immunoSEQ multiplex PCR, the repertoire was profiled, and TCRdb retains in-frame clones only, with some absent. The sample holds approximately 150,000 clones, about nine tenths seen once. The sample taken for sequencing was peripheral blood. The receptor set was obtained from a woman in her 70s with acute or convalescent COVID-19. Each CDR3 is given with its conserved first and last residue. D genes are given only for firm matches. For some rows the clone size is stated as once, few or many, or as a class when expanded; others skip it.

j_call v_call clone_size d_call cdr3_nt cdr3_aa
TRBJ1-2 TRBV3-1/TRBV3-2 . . TGTGCCAGCAGCCAAGAATTCCAGGAAGGCTATGGCTACACCTTC CASSQEFQEGYGYTF
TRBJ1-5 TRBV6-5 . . TGTGCCAGCAGACCTAGGAAAAGCAATCAGCCCCAGCATTTT CASRPRKSNQPQHF
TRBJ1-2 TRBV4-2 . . TGTGCCAGCAGCCAAGATACGACAGGCCTAAGTCTCCGTGGCTACACCTTC CASSQDTTGLSLRGYTF
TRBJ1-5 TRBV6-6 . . TGTGCCAGCTCAGGGGCTAATCAGCCCCAGCATTTT CASSGANQPQHF
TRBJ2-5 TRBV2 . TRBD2 TGTGCCAGCAACAGCGGGGGGGCCTGGGAGACCCAGTACTTC CASNSGGAWETQYF
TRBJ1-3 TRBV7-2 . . TGTGCCAGCAGCTTCGACAGTGGAAACACCATATATTTT CASSFDSGNTIYF
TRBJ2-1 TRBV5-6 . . TGTGCCAGCAGCTTCCTTGCGGACTACAATGAGCAGTTCTTC CASSFLADYNEQFF
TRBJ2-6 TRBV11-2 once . TGTGCCAGCAGTAACTCTGGGGCCAACGTCCTGACTTTC CASSNSGANVLTF
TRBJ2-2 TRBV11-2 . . TGTGCCAGCAGCTTTATAGACAGTCGGCTGTTTTTT CASSFIDSRLFF
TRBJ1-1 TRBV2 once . TGTGCCAGTCGGAGGGGTTTGAACACTGAAGCTTTCTTT CASRRGLNTEAFF
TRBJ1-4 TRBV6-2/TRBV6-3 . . TGTGCCAGCAGTCCCCGGGGGAAAAATGAAAAACTGTTTTTT CASSPRGKNEKLFF
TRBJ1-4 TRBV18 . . TGTGCCAGCTCACGGGAGGCTGGTGAAAAACTGTTTTTT CASSREAGEKLFF
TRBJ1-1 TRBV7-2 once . TGTGCCAGCAGACCTTCGGGGGGGCAGGGCAGGTACACTGAAGCTTTCTTT CASRPSGGQGRYTEAFF
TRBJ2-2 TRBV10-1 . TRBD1 TGCGCCAGCGGACAGGGGAGGGCCGGGGAGCTGTTTTTT CASGQGRAGELFF
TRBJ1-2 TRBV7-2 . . TGTGCCAGCAGCTTATCCGAGGGAAACTATGGCTACACCTTC CASSLSEGNYGYTF
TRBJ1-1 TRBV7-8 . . TGTGCCAGCAGCTTACTAGGGGACACTGAAGCTTTCTTT CASSLLGDTEAFF